The T cell receptor (beta chain) under discussion was sequenced for a study of blood T cell repertoires in COVID-19. Those who participated ranged in age from about 18 to 89 years and resided in approximately 23 US areas. Clinical history reported by participants formed the basis on which cohorts were assigned. How the authors handled the data: Nucleated cell number was recorded as an estimate derived from reference gene primer amplification. Assay: immunoSEQ multiplex PCR; the TCRdb copy retains only in-frame clones and omits some. The D gene and trimming were derived from the DNA, and the V and J assignments and clone size from that table. The sample lists 260,000 or so clones, 85% occurring once. V was clipped by 3 bases and J by 6 bases; unmatched bases: 14. CDR3 size: 16 residues. CDR1 and CDR2 (germline): SGHDN, FVKESK.

The genes are TRBV14 and TRBJ2-7, with 7 positions matching TRBD2. The source of this sequence is a woman aged 45-59 years who had recovered from COVID-19. Sequenced input: PBMCs or T cells enriched from blood (not recorded which). This CDR3 is CASSHSLGAGDSEQYF. CDR3 DNA sequence: TGTGCCAGCAGCCATTCCCTAGGGGCGGGGGACTCCGAGCAGTACTTC.